The 32 T cell receptor beta chains below were found in one sample sequenced in a study of tumor and adjacent non-tumor tissue in lung cancer. RNA was extracted from bulk tissue without any cell sorting. The library came from three nested PCR rounds adapted from ARM-PCR protocols. TCRdb reprocessed the multiplex PCR reads with MiXCR, giving one entry per CDR3 protein. The table lists roughly 200,000 distinct CDR3 sequences, about two thirds of them singletons, with around 27% in the top ten. The sample comprised lung tumor tissue. These receptors were obtained from a man aged 60 to 69 with non-small cell lung cancer.

The chain combines TRBV12-3 or TRBV12-4 with TRBJ1-1; 11 positions match TRBD1. Unmatched junction bases numbered 10, after V lost 6 bases and J lost 1 base. The CDR3 spans 17 residues. The CDR3 loop reads CASRPRGQGVSNTEAFF. CDR3 coding DNA: TGTGCCAGCAGACCAAGGGGACAGGGGGTCTCGAACACTGAAGCTTTCTTT.

CDR3 DNA sequence: TGTGCCAGCAGCCCTCGGCCGCGAAACTCCTACGAGCAGTACTTC. Amino acid sequence: CASSPRPRNSYEQYF. The chain carries TRBV21-1 and TRBJ2-7. TRBV21-1 is labeled a pseudogene. The CDR3 totals 15 residues.

The J gene is TRBJ1-5, the V gene TRBV10-3; D is perhaps TRBD1 (5 bases). V lost 6 bases to trimming and J lost 0 bases, with 6 bases between them. Germline values: CDR1 ENHRY, CDR2 SYGVKD. The CDR3 runs 13 residues. CDR3 coding DNA: TGTGCCATCAGCGGGGGTAGCAATCAGCCCCAGCATTTT. Amino acid sequence: CAISGGSNQPQHF.

This clonotype turned up a few times. Given a much more abundant clone one base away, this may be a read error. CDR3 DNA: TGTGCCAGCAGCTTAGCTCCGACGGGGCTCTCTGGATACACCATATATTTT. It specifies CASSLAPTGLSGYTIYF. The rearrangement joins TRBV11-2 to TRBJ1-3, with D possibly matching TRBD1 (5 bases). The length of the CDR3 is 17 residues. Per germline, CDR1 SGHAT and CDR2 FQNNGV.

CDR3 coding DNA: TGTGCCAGCAAGATCGCGAACTACTACGAGCAGTACTTC. Protein product: CASKIANYYEQYF. V usage is TRBV28 and J usage is TRBJ2-7, with D unclear. V dropped 7 bases and J dropped 3 bases, with 13 bases sitting between them. CDR1 and CDR2 (germline): MDHEN, SYDVKM. The CDR3 extends over 13 amino acids.

The V call is TRBV12-3 or TRBV12-4, the J call TRBJ1-2, with a weak D call TRBD1 (5 bases). V gave up 3 bases and J gave up 1 base, with 12 bases separating them. This CDR3 has 15 residues. The CDR3 reads CASSFGDGGNYGYTF. The DNA for the CDR3 is TGTGCCAGCAGTTTTGGGGACGGAGGTAACTATGGCTACACCTTC.

Of note for this clonotype: A much larger clonotype is one base distant, so this may be a read error. The chain employs TRBV20-1 and TRBJ2-3; 7 positions match TRBD2. Looked up from germline, CDR1 is DFQATT and CDR2 is SNEGSKA (reference sequence). Germline trimming cut 6 bases from V and 4 bases from J; bases unmatched to any gene: 16. The CDR3 totals 16 residues. DNA of the CDR3: TGCAGTGCACCCCGGGAGTTGGCGGGAGTTGCAGATACGCAGTATTTT. Translation: CSAPRELAGVADTQYF.

This clonotype is a singleton in its sample. Given a much more abundant clone one base away, this may be a read error. This chain connects TRBV4-2 to TRBJ1-4, with no clear D. This CDR3 is 15 amino acids long. Germline CDR1 LGHNA, CDR2 YNFKEQ. CDR3 sequence reads: CASTFGDSTTEKLFF. CDR3 in DNA: TGTGCCAGCACTTTCGGGGATTCAACTACTGAAAAACTGTTTTTT.

A word on this clonotype: This sequence may be a read error, since a much larger clone differs from it by one base. This chain uses TRBV6-2 or TRBV6-3 with TRBJ1-1; maybe TRBD1 (6 bases). Germline values: CDR1 MNHEY, CDR2 SVGEGT. V was cut by 8 bases and J by 2 bases, with 15 bases left in between. The CDR3 runs 14 residues. Written as DNA, the CDR3 is TGTGCCAGCGGCAGCTCCGGGACAAACACTGAAGCTTTCTTT. Translation: CASGSSGTNTEAFF.

This clonotype was counted between two and nine times. Given a much more abundant clone one base away, this may be a read error. V and J are TRBV5-5 and TRBJ2-7, with a weak D call TRBD1 (6 bases). Germline CDR1 and CDR2: SGHKS and YYEKEE (reference sequence). Trimming cost V 3 bases and J 8 bases, with 21 bases left between them. The CDR3 is 15 amino acids. CDR3 DNA sequence: TGTGCCAGCAGCTCCGGAGGACAGTCCTACGATAAGCAGTACTTC. This gives the protein CASSSGGQSYDKQYF.

The chain links TRBV5-1 to TRBJ2-1; D is unresolved. Trimming pared 0 bases from V and 7 bases from J, leaving 8 bases between. The CDR3 contains 13 residues. Germline V gives CDR1 SGHRS, CDR2 YFSETQ. CDR3 sequence (DNA): TGCGCCAGCAGCTTGGCCTCGGAGAATGAGCAGTTCTTC. Translating it yields CASSLASENEQFF.

The gene calls are TRBV6-1 and TRBJ1-5; the match to TRBD1 covers 10 bases. Germline trimming cut 8 bases from V and 4 bases from J; bases unmatched to any gene: 14. There are 17 residues in the CDR3. CDR1 is MNHNS, CDR2 SASEGT, per germline. DNA for the CDR3: TGTGCCAGCGGAGGTTACCTGACAGGGGGCGCGAATCAGCCCCAGCATTTT. Protein product: CASGGYLTGGANQPQHF.

With respect to this clonotype: The conserved phenylalanine or tryptophan is not found at the CDR3 terminus, so this likely reflects a read error. No DNA is shown, since the ends of the CDR3 on it are uncertain; the CDR3 is the one TCRdb lists. The chain has TRBV11-1 and TRBJ2-7; TRBD1 is the table's D call and was not checked against the DNA. The CDR3 length is 14 residues, termini included. Germline lookup yields CDR1 SGHAT and CDR2 FQDESV (reference sequence). Here the CDR3 reads CASSTWTGSYEQCS.

J is TRBJ2-2 and V is TRBV6-2 or TRBV6-3; TRBD1 matches at 8 bases. The germline V gene has CDR1 MNHEY and CDR2 SVGEGT. This CDR3 has 16 residues. J lost 1 base, V lost 6 bases, and 7 bases had no gene match. This CDR3 is CASRSTGTGNTGELFF. The CDR3 DNA is TGTGCCAGCAGGTCCACCGGGACAGGGAACACCGGGGAGCTGTTTTTT.

CDR3 loop: CASSMMTGGYEQYF. DNA for the CDR3: TGTGCCAGCAGCATGATGACAGGGGGCTACGAGCAGTACTTC. The chain has TRBV11-3 and TRBJ2-7, with 9 positions matching TRBD1. The CDR3 has 14 residues. J gave up 3 bases and V 5 bases, and 5 bases lay outside the gene matches. Germline V gives CDR1 SGHNT, CDR2 YENEEA.

On this clonotype itself: A much larger clonotype is one base distant, so this may be a read error. V gene TRBV6-8 combines with J gene TRBJ2-7, with 9 bases identical to TRBD1. Germline V gene sequence: CDR1 MNHGY, CDR2 SAAAGT. The CDR3 contains 14 residues. CDR3 bases: TGTGCCAGCACCCCGAGGGACAGGGTCTACGGGCAGTACTTC. Its protein is CASTPRDRVYGQYF.

As regards this clonotype: One junction end does not reproduce the germline sequence, and a read error may be involved. V and J are TRBV20-1 and TRBJ1-4; possible D gene TRBD1, 5 bases. CDR1 is DFQATT, CDR2 SNEGSKA, per germline (reference sequence). The CDR3 contains 11 residues. The CDR3 sequence is CNARGPGRLFF. The CDR3 nucleotides are TGTAATGCTAGGGGACCCGGGAGGCTGTTTTTT.

The genes are TRBV11-3 and TRBJ2-1; 7 bases line up with TRBD2. The CDR3 extends over 15 amino acids. CDR1 and CDR2 (germline): SGHNT, YENEEA. Germline trimming cut 5 bases from V and 10 bases from J; bases unmatched to any gene: 14. CDR3 nucleotide sequence: TGTGCCAGCAGCCTATGGGGGAGGGAAGAGAGCGAGCAGTTCTTC. This encodes CASSLWGREESEQFF.

This rearrangement joins TRBV29-1 to TRBJ1-1, with 9 nucleotides matching TRBD1. The CDR3 contains 16 residues. The V segment lost 6 bases and the J segment 3 bases; nucleotides outside the gene matches: 14. Germline CDR1 is SQVTM and CDR2 is ANQGSEA. The CDR3 region is CSVRHRDRDFDTEAFF. The CDR3 DNA follows: TGCAGCGTCCGCCACCGGGACAGGGATTTCGACACTGAAGCTTTCTTT.

In the case of this clonotype: The conserved phenylalanine or tryptophan normally closing the CDR3 is absent here, so this likely arose from a read error. The V and J genes are TRBV13 and TRBJ2-2; D gene ambiguous. Germline V lookup: CDR1 PRHDT, CDR2 FYEKMQ (reference sequence). This CDR3 comprises 12 residues. The CDR3 sequence is CAISRPARELFL. The CDR3, as DNA: TGTGCCATCAGCCGGCCGGCCCGGGAGCTGTTTCTT.

The chain links TRBV11-3 to TRBJ2-1; TRBD2 agrees at 9 bases. The germline gives CDR1 SGHNT, CDR2 YENEEA. CDR3 length: 15 amino acids. J lost 5 bases, V lost 5 bases, and 7 bases had no gene match. The CDR3 coding sequence is TGTGCCAGCAGCCCGTCTAGCGGGAATAACAATGAGCAGTTCTTC. Protein sequence: CASSPSSGNNNEQFF.

The chain joins TRBV29-1 to TRBJ1-1; D gene ambiguous. V dropped 3 bases and J dropped 1 base, with 9 bases sitting between them. The germline V gene encodes CDR1 SQVTM and CDR2 ANQGSEA. The CDR3 contains 13 residues. In DNA, the CDR3 is TGCAGCGTTGAGCGGCCTGGGAACACTGAAGCTTTCTTT. This sequence encodes CSVERPGNTEAFF. Using reference TRBV29-1 and TRBJ1-1 for the parts outside the CDR3, the full variable domain is SAVISQKPSRDICQRGTSLTIQCQVDSQVTMMFWYRQQPGQSLTLIATANQGSEATYESGFVIDKFPISRPNLTFSTLTVSNMSPEDSSIYLCSVERPGNTEAFFGQGTRLTVV.

The rearrangement links TRBV6-5 to TRBJ2-6; TRBD2 is a possible D gene (5 bases). V was trimmed by 3 bases and J by 5 bases, leaving 17 bases between them. CDR3 length equals 17 residues. Germline assignment: CDR1 MNHEY and CDR2 SVGAGI. This chain's CDR3 is CASSYGVGRSRANVLTF. DNA of the CDR3: TGTGCCAGCAGTTATGGCGTTGGGAGATCTAGGGCCAACGTCCTGACTTTC.

Points on this clonotype: A read error may explain this, as a much larger clone is one base away. The chain has TRBV5-5 and TRBJ2-2; D gene uncertain. Germline CDR1 SGHKS, CDR2 YYEKEE (reference sequence). Trimming removed 1 base at V and 7 bases at J, with 8 bases between. The CDR3 runs 13 residues. CDR3 nucleotides: TGTGCCAGCAGCTTGCAGGTTCGCGGGGAGCTGTTTTTT. Translated: CASSLQVRGELFF.

The J gene is TRBJ1-6, the V gene TRBV20-1; D call uncertain. Deletions cut 3 bases from V and 10 bases from J, with 16 bases between. Germline-derived CDR1 and CDR2 are DFQATT and SNEGSKA (reference sequence). This CDR3 comprises 14 residues. The CDR3 is CSASRPAWKSPLHF. DNA for the CDR3: TGCAGTGCTAGCCGGCCGGCATGGAAGTCACCCCTCCACTTT.

With regard to this clonotype: A read error is possible here, since a much larger clone lies one base away. The rearrangement joins TRBV29-1 to TRBJ1-1, with 8 bases matching TRBD1. Germline CDR1 SQVTM, CDR2 ANQGSEA. Trimming took 7 bases from V and 4 from J; bases not matched to a gene: 8. The CDR3 has 13 amino acids. The CDR3 DNA follows: TGCAGCGCGACGACAGGGGCTGGCACTGAAGCTTTCTTT. The encoded protein is CSATTGAGTEAFF.

The chain combines TRBV10-2 with TRBJ2-7; D is possibly TRBD2 (5 bases). CDR3 length: 15 amino acids. Germline V gives CDR1 WSHSY, CDR2 SAAADI. V dropped 2 bases and J dropped 0 bases, with 11 bases sitting between them. The CDR3, as DNA: TGCGCCAGCAGTGAGGCTAGCATTCTCTCCTACGAGCAGTACTTC. Residues: CASSEASILSYEQYF.

This clonotype was detected only a few times. This chain links TRBV12-3 or TRBV12-4 with TRBJ2-6, with D possibly TRBD2 on 5 matching bases. The CDR3 has 15 residues. V was pared by 3 bases and J by 2 bases, with 8 bases between. This chain's CDR3 is CASSFHGAGANVLTF. CDR3 bases: TGTGCCAGCAGTTTTCACGGGGCTGGGGCCAACGTCCTGACTTTC.

For this clonotype: Given a much more abundant clone one base away, this may be a read error. The chain joins TRBV4-3 to TRBJ2-3; tentatively, D is TRBD2 (5 bases). The CDR3 is made up of 15 amino acids. Per the germline V gene, CDR1 is LGHNA and CDR2 is YSLEER. The CDR3 DNA is TGCACCAGCAGCCAAGAACAGCGGCCCACAGATACGCAGTATTTT. Translating gives CTSSQEQRPTDTQYF.

The V and J genes are TRBV20-1 and TRBJ1-1; no definite D call. Germline V gene sequence: CDR1 DFQATT, CDR2 SNEGSKA (reference sequence). This CDR3 comprises 12 residues. Written as DNA, the CDR3 is TGCAGGCAGAGCCATACGAACACTGAAGCTTTCTTT. It codes for CRQSHTNTEAFF.

To note about this clonotype: An end of the junction differs from the germline gene, which may be a read error. The J gene is TRBJ2-3, the V gene TRBV24-1; the D gene is possibly TRBD1 (6 bases). The V gene's germline CDR1 is KGHDR and CDR2 SFDVKD. This CDR3 contains 11 residues. CDR3 sequence: CATSGTDTHYF. The CDR3 DNA is TGTGCCACCAGTGGGACAGATACGCATTATTTT.

The V call is TRBV5-4, the J call TRBJ2-1; D assignment may be TRBD1 or TRBD2 (5 bases each). V was trimmed by 5 bases and J by 4 bases, leaving 13 bases between them. Germline V gives CDR1 SGHNT, CDR2 YYREEE (reference sequence). The CDR3 contains 14 residues. CDR3 sequence: CASSSGTPYNEQFF. CDR3 DNA sequence: TGTGCCAGCAGTTCTGGGACCCCTTACAATGAGCAGTTCTTC.